The 2 T cell receptor beta chains reported below all come from one sample, sequenced in a study of human T cells and chemical hapten exposure. TCRdb analysed the RACE reads with MiXCR anew, one entry per CDR3 protein. The sample has about 130,000 distinct CDR3 sequences; approximately 9.5% are singletons. Time point meaning: healthy volunteer bleed at 2 weeks. Total RNA was extracted from unfractionated whole blood. The sequencing sample was made of whole blood. The receptor set was obtained from a male donor in good health. Some clones in this sample may be carry-over from other donors' samples.

This clonotype showed up many times. The gene calls are TRBV4-2 and TRBJ1-2, with 7 bases matching TRBD1. Germline V gives CDR1 LGHNA, CDR2 YNFKEQ. The V gene end was trimmed by 0 bases and the J gene end by 4 bases; junction bases not matched to a gene: 8. The length of the CDR3 is 16 residues. The DNA of the CDR3 is TGTGCCAGCAGCCAAGATGCGTTGGCAGGGGGCTATGGCTACACCTTC. Translated: CASSQDALAGGYGYTF.

There are a few counts of this clonotype. The chain links TRBV4-2 to TRBJ2-3; possibly TRBD2 for D (5 bases). Germline values: CDR1 LGHNA, CDR2 YNFKEQ. V lost 2 bases to trimming and J lost 0 bases, with 18 bases between them. CDR3 length: 18 amino acids. CDR3 in amino acids: CASSQTPGSGDSTDTQYF. The CDR3 coding sequence is TGTGCCAGCAGCCAAACCCCGGGCAGCGGTGATAGCACAGATACGCAGTATTTT.